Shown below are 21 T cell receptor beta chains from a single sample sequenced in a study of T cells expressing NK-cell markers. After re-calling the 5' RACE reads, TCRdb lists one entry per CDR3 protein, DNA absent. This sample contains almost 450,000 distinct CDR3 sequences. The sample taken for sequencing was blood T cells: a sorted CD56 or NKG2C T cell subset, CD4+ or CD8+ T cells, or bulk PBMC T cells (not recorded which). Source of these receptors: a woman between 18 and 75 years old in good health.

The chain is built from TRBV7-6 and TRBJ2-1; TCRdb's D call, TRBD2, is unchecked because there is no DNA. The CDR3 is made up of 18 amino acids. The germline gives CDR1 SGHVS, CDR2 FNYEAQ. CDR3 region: CASSLGLAGGGVYNEQFF.

CDR3 region: CASSYLGVQGKNIQYF. The gene calls are TRBV6-5 and TRBJ2-4; TCRdb's D call of TRBD1 is untestable without DNA. The CDR3 sequence is 16 residues long. Per germline, CDR1 MNHEY and CDR2 SVGAGI.

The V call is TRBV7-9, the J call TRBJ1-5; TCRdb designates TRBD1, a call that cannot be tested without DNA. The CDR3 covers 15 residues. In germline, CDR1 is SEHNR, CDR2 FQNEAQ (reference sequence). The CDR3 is CASSPGQPGNQPQHF.

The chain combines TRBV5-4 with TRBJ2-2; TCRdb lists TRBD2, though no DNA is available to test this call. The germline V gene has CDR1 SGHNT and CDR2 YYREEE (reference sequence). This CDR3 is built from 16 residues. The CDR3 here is CASSLDSQLRTGELFF. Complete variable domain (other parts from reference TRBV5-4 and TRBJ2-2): ETGVTQSPTHLIKTRGQQVTLRCSSQSGHNTVSWYQQALGQGPQFIFQYYREEENGRGNFPPRFSGLQFPNYSSELNVNALELDDSALYLCASSLDSQLRTGELFFGEGSRLTVL.

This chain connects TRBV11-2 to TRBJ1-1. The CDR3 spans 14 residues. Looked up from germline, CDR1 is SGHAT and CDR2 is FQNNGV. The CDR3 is CASSFGRGSTEAFF.

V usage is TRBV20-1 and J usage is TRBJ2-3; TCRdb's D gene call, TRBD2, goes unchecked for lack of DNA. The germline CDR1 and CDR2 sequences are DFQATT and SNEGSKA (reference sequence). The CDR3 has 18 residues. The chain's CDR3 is CSASRYSGRETSTDTQYF.

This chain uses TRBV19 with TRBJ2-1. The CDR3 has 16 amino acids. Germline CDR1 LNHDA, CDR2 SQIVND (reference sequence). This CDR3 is CASSKRTPSSYNEQFF.

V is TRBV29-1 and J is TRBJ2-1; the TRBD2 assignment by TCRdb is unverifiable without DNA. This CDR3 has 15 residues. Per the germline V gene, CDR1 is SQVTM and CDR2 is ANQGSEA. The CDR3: CSVDMKTSGVNEQFF.

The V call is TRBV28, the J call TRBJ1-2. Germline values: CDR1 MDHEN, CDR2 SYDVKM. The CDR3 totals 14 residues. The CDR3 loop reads CASSLGRREFGYTF.

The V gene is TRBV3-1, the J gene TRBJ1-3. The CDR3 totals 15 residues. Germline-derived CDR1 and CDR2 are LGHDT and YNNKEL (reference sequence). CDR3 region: CASSQGSSSGNTIYF.

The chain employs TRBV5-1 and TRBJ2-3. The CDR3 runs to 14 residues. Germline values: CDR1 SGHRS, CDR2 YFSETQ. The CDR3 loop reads CASSSTTREDTQYF.

CDR3 region: CASSLGGRWTEAFF. V gene TRBV6-2 or TRBV6-3 combines with J gene TRBJ1-1; TCRdb lists TRBD1, though no DNA is available to test this call. CDR1 is MNHEY, CDR2 SVGEGT, per germline. The CDR3 sequence is 14 residues long.

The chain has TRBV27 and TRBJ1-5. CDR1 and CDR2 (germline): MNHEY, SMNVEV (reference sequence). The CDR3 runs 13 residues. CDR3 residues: CASSLQRNQPQHF.

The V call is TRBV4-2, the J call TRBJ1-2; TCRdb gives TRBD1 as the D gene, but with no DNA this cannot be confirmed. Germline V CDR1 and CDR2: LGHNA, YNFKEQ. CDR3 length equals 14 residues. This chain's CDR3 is CASSQEPQDYGYTF.

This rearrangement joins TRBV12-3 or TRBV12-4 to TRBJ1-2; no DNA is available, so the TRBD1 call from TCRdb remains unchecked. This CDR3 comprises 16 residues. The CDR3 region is CASGIEGAATNYGYTF.

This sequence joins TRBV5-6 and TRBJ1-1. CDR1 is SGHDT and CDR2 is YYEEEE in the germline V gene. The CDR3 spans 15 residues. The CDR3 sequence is CASSLFRALNTEAFF.

This CDR3 is CASSRGDTADSQETQYF. The rearrangement links TRBV9 to TRBJ2-5; as DNA is missing, the TRBD1 call by TCRdb cannot be tested. Germline CDR1 and CDR2: SGDLS and YYNGEE. CDR3 length equals 17 residues. Looking up the rest from reference TRBV9 and TRBJ2-5 gives the full variable domain: DSGVTQTPKHLITATGQRVTLRCSPRSGDLSVYWYQQSLDQGLQFLIQYYNGEERAKGNILERFSAQQFPDLHSELNLSSLELGDSALYFCASSRGDTADSQETQYFGPGTRLLVL.

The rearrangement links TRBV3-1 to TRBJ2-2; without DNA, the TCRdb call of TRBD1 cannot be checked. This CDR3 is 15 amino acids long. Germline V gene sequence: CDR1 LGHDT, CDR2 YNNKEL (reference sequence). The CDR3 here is CASSAGTQNTGELFF. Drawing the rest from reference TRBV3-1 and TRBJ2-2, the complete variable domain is DTAVSQTPKYLVTQMGNDKSIKCEQNLGHDTMYWYKQDSKKFLKIMFSYNNKELIINETVPNRFSPKSPDKAHLNLHINSLELGDSAVYFCASSAGTQNTGELFFGEGSRLTVL.

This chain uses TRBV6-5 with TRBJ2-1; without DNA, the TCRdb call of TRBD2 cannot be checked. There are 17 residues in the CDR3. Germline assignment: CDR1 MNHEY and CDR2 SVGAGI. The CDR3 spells CASSSPGTSGKLNEQFF.

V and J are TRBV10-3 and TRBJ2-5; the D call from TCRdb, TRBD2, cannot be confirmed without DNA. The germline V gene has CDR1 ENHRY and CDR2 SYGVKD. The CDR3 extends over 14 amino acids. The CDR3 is CAISGAGGKETQYF.

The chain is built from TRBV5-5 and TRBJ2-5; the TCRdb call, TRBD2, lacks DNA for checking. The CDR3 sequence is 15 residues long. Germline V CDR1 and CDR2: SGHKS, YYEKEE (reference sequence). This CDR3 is CASSWGTSLQETQYF.